A single sample is the source of the 22 T cell receptor beta chains below, sequenced in a study of shared clonotypes between healthy human individuals. Data came from immunoSEQ multiplex PCR; TCRdb stores just in-frame clones and leaves some out. The sample holds over a million clones, about 84% seen once. Sequenced sample: memory CD4+ T cells from PBMCs. The subset was: CD45RA-negative fraction. The receptors come from a man younger than 35 in good health. Some clones in this sample may be carry-over from other donors' samples.

The chain employs TRBV5-1 and TRBJ2-2; 8 positions agree with TRBD1. Unmatched junction bases numbered 3, after V lost 4 bases and J lost 1 base. Germline assignment: CDR1 SGHRS and CDR2 YFSETQ. The CDR3 totals 15 residues. In DNA, the CDR3 is TGCGCCAGCAGCCGACAGGGGCAGAACACCGGGGAGCTGTTTTTT. Translated: CASSRQGQNTGELFF.

This chain connects TRBV2 to TRBJ2-3; 7 nucleotides line up with TRBD2. Trimming removed 8 bases from V and 6 bases from J; junction bases left unmatched: 11. Germline V gene lookup returns CDR1 SNHLY and CDR2 FYNNEI. This CDR3 comprises 14 residues. For the CDR3, the DNA is TGTGCCAGCCGCCAGCGGGGCCCCCGGGATACGCAGTATTTT. It yields the protein CASRQRGPRDTQYF.

This clone showed up many times. The chain uses TRBV11-1 and TRBJ2-5; possibly TRBD2 for D (5 bases). Trimming took off 2 bases at V and 4 bases at J, with 14 bases between the two ends. In germline, CDR1 is SGHAT, CDR2 FQDESV (reference sequence). The CDR3 consists of 15 residues. The CDR3 is CASSLNTGAGETQYF. CDR3 bases: TGTGCCAGCAGCTTAAACACGGGCGCGGGAGAGACCCAGTACTTC.

Ten or more counts support this clone. Other nucleotide sequences in the sample specify the same CDR3. V and J are TRBV29-1 and TRBJ1-1; 8 bases agree with TRBD1. This CDR3 region has 12 residues. The germline gives CDR1 SQVTM, CDR2 ANQGSEA. The V segment lost 5 bases and the J segment 5 bases; nucleotides outside the gene matches: 4. As DNA, the CDR3 is TGCAGCGTTCTTACAGGGGGAACTGAAGCTTTCTTT. It codes for CSVLTGGTEAFF. Full variable domain (remainder filled in from reference TRBV29-1 and TRBJ1-1): SAVISQKPSRDICQRGTSLTIQCQVDSQVTMMFWYRQQPGQSLTLIATANQGSEATYESGFVIDKFPISRPNLTFSTLTVSNMSPEDSSIYLCSVLTGGTEAFFGQGTRLTVV.

Of note for this clone: Additional DNA sequences in this sample encode the identical CDR3. This chain joins TRBV18 and TRBJ2-7; 9 nucleotides match TRBD1. Germline CDR1 is KGHSH and CDR2 is LQKENI. V lost 6 bases, J lost 1 base, and 4 bases stayed unmatched. The CDR3 contains 14 residues. The CDR3 loop reads CASSAGQGSYEQYF. For the CDR3, the DNA is TGTGCCAGCTCTGCGGGACAGGGATCCTACGAGCAGTACTTC.

The CDR3 region is CASSASQWGSGNTIYF. For the CDR3, the DNA is TGTGCCAGCAGCGCCTCACAATGGGGCTCTGGAAACACCATATATTTT. The V call is TRBV7-8, the J call TRBJ1-3; D not certain. CDR1 is SGHVS and CDR2 is FQNEAQ in the germline V gene. The CDR3 sequence is 16 residues long. Trimming pared 5 bases from V and 0 bases from J, leaving 14 bases between.

The chain carries TRBV20-1 and TRBJ2-7; tentative D call: TRBD2 (6 bases). V lost 8 bases to trimming and J lost 3 bases, with 11 bases between them. The germline gives CDR1 DFQATT, CDR2 SNEGSKA (reference sequence). The CDR3 sequence is 11 residues long. Here the CDR3 reads CSCGTHYEQYF. As DNA, the CDR3 is TGCAGTTGCGGGACCCACTACGAGCAGTACTTC.

The chain couples TRBV7-9 to TRBJ2-3, with D tentatively TRBD1 (6 bases). The germline V and J ends were trimmed by 4 bases and 0 bases, with 14 bases remaining between them. This CDR3 is 16 amino acids long. Germline lookup yields CDR1 SEHNR and CDR2 FQNEAQ (reference sequence). This chain's CDR3 is CASSSTDSLSTDTQYF. In DNA form, the CDR3 reads TGTGCCAGCAGCTCTACGGACAGCTTAAGCACAGATACGCAGTATTTT.

The chain uses TRBV29-1 and TRBJ2-7; D unresolved. This CDR3 spans 11 amino acids. V was cut by 7 bases and J by 9 bases, with 16 bases left in between. From germline, CDR1 is SQVTM and CDR2 ANQGSEA. CDR3 amino acids: CSGVQLSVQYF. The CDR3, as DNA: TGCAGCGGGGTCCAGTTGAGCGTGCAGTACTTC.

This clone was detected once. The V call is TRBV6-5, the J call TRBJ1-1, with D tentatively TRBD1 (5 bases). The V end was cut by 0 bases, the J end by 10 bases, with 9 bases between. This CDR3 comprises 12 residues. Per germline, CDR1 MNHEY and CDR2 SVGAGI. CDR3 nucleotide sequence: TGTGCCAGCAGTTACTCGGGGGGGACAGCTTTCTTT. Amino acids: CASSYSGGTAFF.

As for this clone: The sample holds other DNA sequences that translate to the same CDR3. The CDR3, as DNA: TGTGCCAGCAGCCGGAGTTCCTACGAGCAGTACTTC. Translation: CASSRSSYEQYF. The gene calls are TRBV2 and TRBJ2-7; no clear D. The CDR3 length is 12 residues. Germline CDR1 and CDR2: SNHLY and FYNNEI. Trimming removed 6 bases at V and 1 base at J, with 7 bases between.

This sequence joins TRBV9 and TRBJ2-3, with D perhaps TRBD1 or TRBD2 (6 bases each). V was cut by 2 bases and J by 3 bases, with 19 bases left in between. CDR1 and CDR2 (germline): SGDLS, YYNGEE. The CDR3 consists of 17 residues. For the CDR3, the DNA is TGTGCCAGCAGCGTCGGGTGGGGGGCCCTGTTAACAGATACGCAGTATTTT. It is translated as CASSVGWGALLTDTQYF.

The genes are TRBV5-8 and TRBJ1-2, with a possible D match to TRBD1 (5 bases). Germline lookup yields CDR1 SGHTS and CDR2 YDEGEE. The CDR3 contains 13 residues. Trimming left V 6 bases short and J 8 bases short, with 17 bases between. CDR3: CASKLQAGGGYTF. Written as DNA, the CDR3 is TGTGCCAGCAAGCTACAGGCCGGAGGGGGCTACACCTTC.

This rearrangement joins TRBV19 to TRBJ2-2, with 9 nucleotides matching TRBD1. Germline V gene data show CDR1 as LNHDA and CDR2 as SQIVND (reference sequence). This CDR3 spans 16 amino acids. V trimming: 4 bases; J trimming: 5 bases; junction bases outside the gene matches: 8. CDR3 region: CASSTLGQGRTGELFF. The CDR3 DNA is TGTGCCAGTAGTACGCTGGGACAGGGCCGGACCGGGGAGCTGTTTTTT.

The rearrangement joins TRBV27 to TRBJ2-6; 7 bases match TRBD1. Germline V gene sequence: CDR1 MNHEY, CDR2 SMNVEV (reference sequence). The CDR3 runs 18 residues. Unmatched junction bases numbered 8, after V lost 3 bases and J lost 0 bases. CDR3 sequence reads: CASSFRRGTDSGANVLTF. The CDR3 coding sequence is TGTGCCAGCAGTTTCCGGAGAGGGACAGACTCTGGGGCCAACGTCCTGACTTTC.

This chain links TRBV7-8 with TRBJ2-3; D is tentatively TRBD1 or TRBD2 (7 bases each). V was clipped by 6 bases and J by 4 bases, with 20 bases between them. The germline gives CDR1 SGHVS, CDR2 FQNEAQ. CDR3 length equals 16 residues. CDR3 nucleotide sequence: TGTGCCAGCAGTCGTAGGGGGGAGGGGGCCGCAGATACGCAGTATTTT. The encoded protein is CASSRRGEGAADTQYF.

The chain has TRBV6-1 and TRBJ2-7, with TRBD2 as a possible D gene (7 bases). This CDR3 is built from 17 residues. The germline V and J ends were trimmed by 0 bases and 0 bases, with 15 bases remaining between them. Germline lookup yields CDR1 MNHNS and CDR2 SASEGT. CDR3 protein: CASSEAAGAGSSYEQYF. As DNA, the CDR3 is TGTGCCAGCAGTGAAGCTGCGGGGGCCGGATCCTCCTACGAGCAGTACTTC.

The table lists this clone with a count of one. The chain links TRBV6-5 to TRBJ1-5; TRBD1 is a possible D gene (6 bases). Germline loops: CDR1 MNHEY, CDR2 SVGAGI. The CDR3 length is 15 residues. The V end was cut by 6 bases, the J end by 0 bases, with 12 bases between. The CDR3: CASSSTGYSNQPQHF. The CDR3 DNA sequence: TGTGCCAGCAGCTCGACAGGATATAGCAATCAGCCCCAGCATTTT.

This clone has a handful of counts. The rearrangement links TRBV27 to TRBJ1-1, with no clear D. Germline-derived CDR1 and CDR2 are MNHEY and SMNVEV (reference sequence). CDR3 length: 15 residues. V shed 2 bases and J shed 1 base, with 11 bases lying between them. The CDR3 region is CASSLAGVRNTEAFF. CDR3 sequence (DNA): TGTGCCAGCAGTTTAGCTGGGGTCAGGAACACTGAAGCTTTCTTT.

This clone appeared many times. J is TRBJ2-1 and V is TRBV18; 9 positions agree with TRBD2. The CDR3 runs 15 residues. Unmatched junction bases numbered 10, after V lost 3 bases and J lost 10 bases. The germline V gene encodes CDR1 KGHSH and CDR2 LQKENI. CDR3 nucleotide sequence: TGTGCCAGCTCACCCCCGGGACTAGCCCACGGGGAGCAGTTCTTC. This sequence encodes CASSPPGLAHGEQFF.

The genes are TRBV5-4 and TRBJ2-1; 13 positions agree with TRBD2. Germline CDR1 is SGHNT and CDR2 is YYREEE (reference sequence). The J segment lost 6 bases and the V segment lost 5 bases, leaving 11 bases of the junction unmatched. The CDR3 runs to 17 residues. CDR3 loop: CASRAFGTSGIINEQFF. DNA for the CDR3: TGTGCCAGCAGAGCCTTCGGGACTAGCGGGATAATCAATGAGCAGTTCTTC.

DNA of the CDR3: TGTGCCAGCAGGGGCTTTGATGCGGGAGCCTACGAGCAGTACTTC. It encodes CASRGFDAGAYEQYF. This rearrangement joins TRBV28 to TRBJ2-7, with TRBD2 identical over 7 bases. The CDR3 extends over 15 amino acids. V gave up 6 bases and J gave up 2 bases; unmatched junction bases: 10. In germline, CDR1 is MDHEN, CDR2 SYDVKM.